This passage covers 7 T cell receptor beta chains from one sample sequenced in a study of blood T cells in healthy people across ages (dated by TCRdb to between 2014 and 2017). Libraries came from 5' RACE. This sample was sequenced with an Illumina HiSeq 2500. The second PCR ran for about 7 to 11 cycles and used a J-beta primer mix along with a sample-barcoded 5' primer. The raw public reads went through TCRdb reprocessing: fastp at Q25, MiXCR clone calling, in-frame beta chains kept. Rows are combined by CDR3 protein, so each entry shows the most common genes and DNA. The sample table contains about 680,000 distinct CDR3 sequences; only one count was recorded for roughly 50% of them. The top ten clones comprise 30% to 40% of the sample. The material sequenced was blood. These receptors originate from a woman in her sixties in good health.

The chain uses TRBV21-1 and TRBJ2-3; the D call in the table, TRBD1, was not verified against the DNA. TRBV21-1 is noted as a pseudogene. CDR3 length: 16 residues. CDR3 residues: CASSYYGHSFTDTQYF. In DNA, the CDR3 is TGTGCCAGCAGCTACTACGGACACTCGTTTACGGATACGCAGTATTTT.

The CDR3 loop is CSAKTPNRVGTEAFF. The CDR3 bases are TGCAGTGCCAAAACCCCCAACAGGGTCGGCACTGAAGCTTTCTTT. The rearrangement uses TRBV20-1 and TRBJ1-1; perhaps TRBD1 as D (6 bases). The CDR3 contains 15 residues. Germline values: CDR1 DFQATT, CDR2 SNEGSKA (reference sequence). V shed 6 bases and J shed 4 bases, with 21 bases lying between them.

This CDR3 is CASSGGLAGSMNEQFF. CDR3 in DNA: TGTGCCAGCAGCGGGGGACTAGCGGGGTCGATGAATGAGCAGTTCTTC. The chain couples TRBV7-9 to TRBJ2-1; 13 nucleotides match TRBD2. Germline V gene data show CDR1 as SEHNR and CDR2 as FQNEAQ (reference sequence). CDR3 length equals 16 residues. J gave up 7 bases and V 5 bases, and 8 bases lay outside the gene matches.

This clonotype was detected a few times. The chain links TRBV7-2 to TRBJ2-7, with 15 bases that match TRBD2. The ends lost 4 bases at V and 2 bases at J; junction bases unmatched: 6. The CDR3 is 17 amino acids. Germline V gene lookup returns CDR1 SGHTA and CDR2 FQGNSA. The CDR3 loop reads CASSYKGLAGGTYEQYF. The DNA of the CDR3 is TGTGCCAGCAGCTACAAGGGACTAGCGGGAGGTACCTACGAGCAGTACTTC.

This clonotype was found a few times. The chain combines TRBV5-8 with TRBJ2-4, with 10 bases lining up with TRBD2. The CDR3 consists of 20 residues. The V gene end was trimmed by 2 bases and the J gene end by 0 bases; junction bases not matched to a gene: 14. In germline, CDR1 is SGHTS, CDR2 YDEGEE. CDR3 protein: CASSLIRLAGNPLAKNIQYF. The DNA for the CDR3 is TGTGCCAGCAGCTTAATACGACTAGCGGGCAACCCTTTAGCCAAAAACATTCAGTACTTC.

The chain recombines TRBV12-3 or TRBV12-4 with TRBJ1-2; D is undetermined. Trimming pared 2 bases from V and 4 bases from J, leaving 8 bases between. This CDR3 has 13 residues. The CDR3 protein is CASSLSHSYGYTF. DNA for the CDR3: TGTGCCAGCAGTTTATCCCACAGCTATGGCTACACCTTC.

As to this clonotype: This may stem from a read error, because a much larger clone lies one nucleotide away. The CDR3 reads CASSFATTRGDTQYF. Here the CDR3 DNA reads TGTGCCAGCAGCTTTGCTACGACGAGGGGGGATACGCAGTATTTT. This chain joins TRBV11-2 and TRBJ2-3, with D possibly matching TRBD1 (6 bases). Trimming took 3 bases from V and 6 from J, leaving 16 bases between them. The CDR3 has 15 residues. Germline CDR1 SGHAT, CDR2 FQNNGV.